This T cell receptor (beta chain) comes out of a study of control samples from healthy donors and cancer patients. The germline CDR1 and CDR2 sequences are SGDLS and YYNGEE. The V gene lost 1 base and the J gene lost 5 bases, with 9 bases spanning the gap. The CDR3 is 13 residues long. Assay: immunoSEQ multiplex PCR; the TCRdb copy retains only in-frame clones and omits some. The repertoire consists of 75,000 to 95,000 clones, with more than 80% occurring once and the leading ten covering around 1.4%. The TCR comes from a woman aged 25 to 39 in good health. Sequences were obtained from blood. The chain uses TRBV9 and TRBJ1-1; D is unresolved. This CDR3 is CASSVMGNTEAFF. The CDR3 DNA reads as TGTGCCAGCAGCGTAATGGGGAATACTGAAGCTTTCTTT.